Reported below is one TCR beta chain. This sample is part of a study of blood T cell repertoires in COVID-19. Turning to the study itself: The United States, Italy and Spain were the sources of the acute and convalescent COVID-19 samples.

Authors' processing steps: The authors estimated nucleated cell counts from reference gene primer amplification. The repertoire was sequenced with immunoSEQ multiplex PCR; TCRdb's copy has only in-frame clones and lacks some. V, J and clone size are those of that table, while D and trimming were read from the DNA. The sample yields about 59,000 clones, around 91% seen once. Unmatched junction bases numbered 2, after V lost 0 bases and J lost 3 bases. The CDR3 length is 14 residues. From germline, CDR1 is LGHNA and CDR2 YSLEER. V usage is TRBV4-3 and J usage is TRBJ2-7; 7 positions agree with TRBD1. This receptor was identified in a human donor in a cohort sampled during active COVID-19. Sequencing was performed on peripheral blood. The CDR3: CASSQEHRGYEQYF. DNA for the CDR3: TGCGCCAGCAGCCAAGAGCACAGGGGCTACGAGCAGTACTTC.